This TCR beta chain was found in a study of OX40 agonist ivuxolimab in advanced cancers. Germline values: CDR1 SGHTA, CDR2 FQGNSA. The CDR3 has 14 amino acids. The method was immunoSEQ multiplex PCR; TCRdb's version includes in-frame clones alone and lacks a portion of them. The table shows 69,000 or so clones, with 70% to 90% occurring only once. This chain links TRBV7-2 with TRBJ2-5, with no clear D. The end of the DNA is better explained by TRBJ2-7, so the J call may be wrong. This sequence was found in an adult with an advanced solid tumor such as melanoma, head and neck, liver or kidney cancer. The sequenced sample was CD4+ or CD8+ T cells sorted from blood, obtained in a trial of the OX40 agonist ivuxolimab. CDR3 DNA sequence: TGTGCCAGCAGCTTACCCTCTGGGTCTTACGAGCAGTACTTC. It yields the protein CASSLPSGSYEQYF.